The table lists the clone carrying this TCR beta chain with a few counts. Each cDNA got a UMI-containing oligo ligated at its 3' end. The first PCR ran 3 to 5 cycles with an equimolar RC1.1 and RC1.2 beta primer mix. From the UMI-ligation and nested PCR reads, TCRdb called clonotypes with MiXCR, one entry per CDR3 protein. Of some 41,000 distinct CDR3 sequences listed, over 15% are singletons. The entry originates in a study of quantifying T cell responses using KT2 cells. About the study: RNA was reverse transcribed with TCR alpha and beta constant-region primers. The second PCR ran as a qPCR until a predetermined fluorescence threshold was reached.

Trimming cost V 4 bases and J 5 bases, with 8 bases left between them. The CDR3 runs 12 residues. Germline V gene lookup returns CDR1 LNHDA and CDR2 SQIVND (reference sequence). Specimen: PBMCs spiked with cells of the T cell clone KT2. V is TRBV19 and J is TRBJ1-1, with D possibly matching TRBD1 (5 bases). The source of this sequence is a human donor. CDR3 bases: TGTGCCAGTAGTAAATCAGGGACTGAAGCTTTCTTT. It specifies CASSKSGTEAFF.